This T cell receptor beta chain was obtained from a study of regulatory T cells in long-lasting Graves disease. As for time point: newly diagnosed GD, antithyroid drugs for less than 3 months. Isolated PBMC RNA provided the starting material for the TCR library. With iRepertoire HTBI primers and Arm-PCR of CDR3 regions, TCR beta libraries were built. Via MiXCR, TCRdb re-called the multiplex PCR reads, giving one row per CDR3 protein. The sample carries some 410,000 distinct CDR3 sequences, about 15% recorded once. The germline CDR1 and CDR2 sequences are SGHAT and FQDESV (reference sequence). V lost 4 bases and J lost 3; bases outside the gene matches: 10. The CDR3 is 16 residues long. These same data were also listed under a study on T cells in Graves' hyperthyroidism and ophthalmopathy.

The source of this sequence is a woman aged 25-40 years with Graves disease. The source was peripheral blood mononuclear cells (PBMCs), collected at new diagnosis, from a patient treated with antithyroid drugs. This rearrangement joins TRBV11-1 to TRBJ2-5; 8 nucleotides agree with TRBD1. The CDR3 spells CASSSIPDRAEETQYF. In DNA form, the CDR3 reads TGTGCCAGCAGCTCGATCCCGGACAGGGCCGAAGAGACCCAGTACTTC.